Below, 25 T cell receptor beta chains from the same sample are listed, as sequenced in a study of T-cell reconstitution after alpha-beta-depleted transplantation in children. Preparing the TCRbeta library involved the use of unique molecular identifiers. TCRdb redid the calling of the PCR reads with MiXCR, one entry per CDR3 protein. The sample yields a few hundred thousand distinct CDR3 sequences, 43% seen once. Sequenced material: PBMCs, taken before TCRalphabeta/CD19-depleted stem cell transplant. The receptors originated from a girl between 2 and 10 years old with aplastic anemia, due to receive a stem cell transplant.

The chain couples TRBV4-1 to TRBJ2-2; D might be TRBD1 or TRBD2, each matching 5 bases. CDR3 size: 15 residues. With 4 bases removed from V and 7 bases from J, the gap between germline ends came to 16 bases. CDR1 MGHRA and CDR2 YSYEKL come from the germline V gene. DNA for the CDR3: TGCGCCAGCAGCCCCTCCCGGGGCGAGGGCGGGGAGCTGTTTTTT. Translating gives CASSPSRGEGGELFF.

CDR3 protein: CASSEGLTGVYEQYF. The CDR3 nucleotides are TGCGCCAGCAGTGAGGGCTTGACAGGGGTCTACGAGCAGTACTTC. The J gene is TRBJ2-7, the V gene TRBV10-1; 8 nucleotides align to TRBD1. Germline trimming cut 2 bases from V and 3 bases from J; bases unmatched to any gene: 6. CDR1 is WNHNN and CDR2 is SYGVQD in the germline V gene (reference sequence). The CDR3 is made up of 15 amino acids.

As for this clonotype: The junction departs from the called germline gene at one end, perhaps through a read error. The CDR3 spells CASSLGRQGAIF. As DNA, the CDR3 is TGTGCCAGCAGCTTGGGACGCCAAGGGGCGATCTTC. V usage is TRBV5-4 and J usage is TRBJ2-1; perhaps TRBD1 as D (5 bases). This CDR3 spans 12 amino acids. Germline values: CDR1 SGHNT, CDR2 YYREEE (reference sequence).

CDR3 in amino acids: CASSPTPNSGYEQYF. Written as DNA, the CDR3 is TGTGCCAGCTCACCGACACCTAATAGCGGGTACGAGCAGTACTTC. The chain joins TRBV18 to TRBJ2-7; 7 nucleotides align to TRBD2. CDR3 length: 15 amino acids. The V and J ends lost 3 bases and 4 bases, in that order; junction bases with no gene match: 9. The germline gives CDR1 KGHSH, CDR2 LQKENI.

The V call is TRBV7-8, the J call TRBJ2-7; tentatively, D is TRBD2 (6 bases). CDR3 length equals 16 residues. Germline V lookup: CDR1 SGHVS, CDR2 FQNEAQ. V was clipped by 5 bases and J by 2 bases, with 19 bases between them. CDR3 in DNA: TGTGCCAGCAGCCAGGGAGGACTCCAAGGCCCCTACGAGCAGTACTTC. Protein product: CASSQGGLQGPYEQYF.

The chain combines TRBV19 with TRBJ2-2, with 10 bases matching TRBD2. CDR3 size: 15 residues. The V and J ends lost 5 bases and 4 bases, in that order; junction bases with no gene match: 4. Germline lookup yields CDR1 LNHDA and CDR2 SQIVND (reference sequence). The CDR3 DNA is TGTGCCAGTAGTCTAGCGGGAGTTCTCACCGGGGAGCTGTTTTTT. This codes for CASSLAGVLTGELFF. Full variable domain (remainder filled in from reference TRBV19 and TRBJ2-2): DGGITQSPKYLFRKEGQNVTLSCEQNLNHDAMYWYRQDPGQGLRLIYYSQIVNDFQKGDIAEGYSVSREKKESFPLTVTSAQKNPTAFYLCASSLAGVLTGELFFGEGSRLTVL.

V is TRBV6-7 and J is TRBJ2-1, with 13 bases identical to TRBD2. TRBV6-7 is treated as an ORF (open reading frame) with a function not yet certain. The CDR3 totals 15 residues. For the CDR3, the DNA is TGTTTTAGGACTAGCGGGAGTAAGTCCTACAATGAGCAGTTCTTC. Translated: CFRTSGSKSYNEQFF.

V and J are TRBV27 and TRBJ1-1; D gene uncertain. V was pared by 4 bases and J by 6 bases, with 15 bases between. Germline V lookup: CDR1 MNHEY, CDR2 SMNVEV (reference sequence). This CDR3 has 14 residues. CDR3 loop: CASSYGRGDSEAFF. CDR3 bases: TGTGCCAGCAGTTATGGGCGGGGAGATTCTGAAGCTTTCTTT.

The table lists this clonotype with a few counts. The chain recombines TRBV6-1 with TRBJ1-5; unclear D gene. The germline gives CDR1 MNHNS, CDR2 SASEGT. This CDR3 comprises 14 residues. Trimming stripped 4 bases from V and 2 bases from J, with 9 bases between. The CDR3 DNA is TGTGCCAGCAGTGCCGGTATGGGCAATCAGCCCCAGCATTTT. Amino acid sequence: CASSAGMGNQPQHF.

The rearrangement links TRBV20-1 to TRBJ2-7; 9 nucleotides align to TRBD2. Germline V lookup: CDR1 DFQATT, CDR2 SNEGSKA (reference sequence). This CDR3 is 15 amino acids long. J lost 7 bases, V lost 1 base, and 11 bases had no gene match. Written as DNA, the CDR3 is TGCAGTGCTAGAGTGAAGGCGGGAGGGCCTAAGGAGCAGTACTTC. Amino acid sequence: CSARVKAGGPKEQYF.

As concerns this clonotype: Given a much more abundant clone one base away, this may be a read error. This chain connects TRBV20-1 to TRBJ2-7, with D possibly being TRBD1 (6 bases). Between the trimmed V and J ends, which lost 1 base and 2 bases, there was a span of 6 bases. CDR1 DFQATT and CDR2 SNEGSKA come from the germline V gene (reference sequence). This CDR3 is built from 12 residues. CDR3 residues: CSARGDTYEQYF. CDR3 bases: TGCAGTGCTAGAGGGGACACCTACGAGCAGTACTTC.

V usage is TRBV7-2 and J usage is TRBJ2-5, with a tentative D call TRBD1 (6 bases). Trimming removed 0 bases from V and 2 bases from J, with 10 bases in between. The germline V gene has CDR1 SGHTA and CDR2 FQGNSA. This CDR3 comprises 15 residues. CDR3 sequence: CASSLAGAKQETQYF. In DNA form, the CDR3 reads TGTGCCAGCAGCTTAGCGGGGGCTAAACAAGAGACCCAGTACTTC.

As DNA, the CDR3 is TGTGCCAGCAGTGCCGACCCCAGGGGCTCCTACGAGCAGTACTTC. It encodes CASSADPRGSYEQYF. This chain connects TRBV27 to TRBJ2-7, with D perhaps TRBD1 (6 bases). The CDR3 is 15 amino acids. Germline V gene sequence: CDR1 MNHEY, CDR2 SMNVEV (reference sequence). The germline V and J ends were trimmed by 5 bases and 0 bases, with 14 bases remaining between them.

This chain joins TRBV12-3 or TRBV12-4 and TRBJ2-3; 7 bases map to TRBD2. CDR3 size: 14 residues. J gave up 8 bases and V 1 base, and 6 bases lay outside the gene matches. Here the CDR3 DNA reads TGTGCCAGCAGTTTAGTGGGGGGGGTGGGTACGCAGTATTTT. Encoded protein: CASSLVGGVGTQYF.

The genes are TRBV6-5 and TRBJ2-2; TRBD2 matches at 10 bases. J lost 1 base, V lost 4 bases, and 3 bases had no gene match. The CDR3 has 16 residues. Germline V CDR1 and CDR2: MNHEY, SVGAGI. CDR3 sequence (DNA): TGTGCCAGCAGTTTCCCTAGCGGGAGGAACACCGGGGAGCTGTTTTTT. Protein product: CASSFPSGRNTGELFF.

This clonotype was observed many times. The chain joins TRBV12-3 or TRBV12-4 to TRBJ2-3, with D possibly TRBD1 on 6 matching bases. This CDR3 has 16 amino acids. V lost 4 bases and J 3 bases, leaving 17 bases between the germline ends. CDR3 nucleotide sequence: TGTGCCAGCAGTTCCCCACAGGGTACAACTACAGATACGCAGTATTTT. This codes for CASSSPQGTTTDTQYF.

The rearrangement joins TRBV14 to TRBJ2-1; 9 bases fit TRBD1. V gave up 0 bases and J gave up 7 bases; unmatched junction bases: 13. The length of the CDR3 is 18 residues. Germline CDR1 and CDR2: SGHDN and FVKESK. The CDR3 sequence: CASSQDTTGTGLRNEQFF. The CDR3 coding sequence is TGTGCCAGCAGCCAAGATACAACCGGGACAGGGCTACGGAATGAGCAGTTCTTC.

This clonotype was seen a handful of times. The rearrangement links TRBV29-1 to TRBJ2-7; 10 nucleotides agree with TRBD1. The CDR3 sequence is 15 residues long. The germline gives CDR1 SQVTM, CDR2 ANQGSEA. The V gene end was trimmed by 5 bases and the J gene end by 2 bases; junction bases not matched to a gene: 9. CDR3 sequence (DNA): TGCAGCGTTCTTTTGGCGGGACAGGGGACCTACGAGCAGTACTTC. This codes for CSVLLAGQGTYEQYF.

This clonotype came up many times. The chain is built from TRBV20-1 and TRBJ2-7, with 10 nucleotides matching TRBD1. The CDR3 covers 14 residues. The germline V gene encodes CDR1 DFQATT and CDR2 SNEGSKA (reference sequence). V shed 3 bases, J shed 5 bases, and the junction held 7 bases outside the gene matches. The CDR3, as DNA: TGCAGTGCTAGTGGGGGGACAGGGGCTCACGAGCAGTACTTC. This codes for CSASGGTGAHEQYF.

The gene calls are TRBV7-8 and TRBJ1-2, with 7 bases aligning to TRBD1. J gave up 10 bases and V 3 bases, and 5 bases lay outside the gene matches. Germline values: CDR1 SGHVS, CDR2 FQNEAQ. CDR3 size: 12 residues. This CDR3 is CASSLGTAVYTF. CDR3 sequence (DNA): TGTGCCAGCAGCTTGGGGACAGCCGTCTACACCTTC.

CDR3: CASSLAKQSYNEQFF. For the CDR3, the DNA is TGTGCCAGCAGCTTGGCCAAGCAGTCCTACAATGAGCAGTTCTTC. The chain is built from TRBV5-5 and TRBJ2-1, with D unclear. The V and J ends lost 0 bases and 1 base respectively, with 8 bases between them. The CDR3 is made up of 15 amino acids. Per germline, CDR1 SGHKS and CDR2 YYEKEE (reference sequence). Using reference TRBV5-5 and TRBJ2-1 for the parts outside the CDR3, the full variable domain is DAGVTQSPTHLIKTRGQQVTLRCSPISGHKSVSWYQQVLGQGPQFIFQYYEKEERGRGNFPDRFSARQFPNYSSELNVNALLLGDSALYLCASSLAKQSYNEQFFGPGTRLTVL.

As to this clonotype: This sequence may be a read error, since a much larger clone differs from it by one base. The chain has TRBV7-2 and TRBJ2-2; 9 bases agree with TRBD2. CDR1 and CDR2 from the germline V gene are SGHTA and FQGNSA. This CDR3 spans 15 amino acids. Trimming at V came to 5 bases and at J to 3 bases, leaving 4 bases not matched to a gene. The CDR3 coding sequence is TGTGCCAGCAGCCAGGGACTAGCAGACACCGGGGAGCTGTTTTTT. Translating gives CASSQGLADTGELFF. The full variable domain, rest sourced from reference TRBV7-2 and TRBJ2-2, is GAGVSQSPSNKVTEKGKDVELRCDPISGHTALYWYRQSLGQGLEFLIYFQGNSAPDKSGLPSDRFSAERTGGSVSTLTIQRTQQEDSAVYLCASSQGLADTGELFFGEGSRLTVL.

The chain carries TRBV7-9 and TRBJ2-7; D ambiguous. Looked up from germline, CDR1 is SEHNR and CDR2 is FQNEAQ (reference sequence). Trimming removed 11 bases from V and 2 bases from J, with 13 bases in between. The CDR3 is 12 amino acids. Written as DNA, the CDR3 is TGTGCCTGCTCCGGGCCTACCTACGAGCAGTACTTC. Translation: CACSGPTYEQYF.

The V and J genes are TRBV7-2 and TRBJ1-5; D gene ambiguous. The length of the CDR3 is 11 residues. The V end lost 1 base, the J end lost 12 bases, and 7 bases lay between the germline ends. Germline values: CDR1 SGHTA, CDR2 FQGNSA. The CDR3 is CASSLGGSQHF. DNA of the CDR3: TGTGCCAGCAGCTTAGGCGGGAGCCAGCATTTT.

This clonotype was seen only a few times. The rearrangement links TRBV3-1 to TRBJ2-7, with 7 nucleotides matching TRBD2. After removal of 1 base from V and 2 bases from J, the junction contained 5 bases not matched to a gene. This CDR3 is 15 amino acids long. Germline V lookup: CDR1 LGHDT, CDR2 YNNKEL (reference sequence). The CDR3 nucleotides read TGTGCCAGCAGCCAAGGGAAAGGGAGGGCCTACGAGCAGTACTTC. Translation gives CASSQGKGRAYEQYF.